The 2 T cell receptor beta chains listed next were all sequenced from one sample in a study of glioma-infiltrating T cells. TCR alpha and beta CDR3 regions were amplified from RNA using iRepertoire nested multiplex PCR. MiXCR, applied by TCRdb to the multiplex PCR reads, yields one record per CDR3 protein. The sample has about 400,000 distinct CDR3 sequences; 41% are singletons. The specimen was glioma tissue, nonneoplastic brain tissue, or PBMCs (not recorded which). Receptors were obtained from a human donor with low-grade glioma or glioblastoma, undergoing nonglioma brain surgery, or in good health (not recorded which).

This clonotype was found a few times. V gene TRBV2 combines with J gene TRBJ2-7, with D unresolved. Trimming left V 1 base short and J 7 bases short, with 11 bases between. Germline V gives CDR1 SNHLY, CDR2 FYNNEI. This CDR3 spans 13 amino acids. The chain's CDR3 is CASSEGGLGEQYF. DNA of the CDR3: TGTGCCAGCAGTGAAGGCGGCTTGGGTGAGCAGTACTTC.

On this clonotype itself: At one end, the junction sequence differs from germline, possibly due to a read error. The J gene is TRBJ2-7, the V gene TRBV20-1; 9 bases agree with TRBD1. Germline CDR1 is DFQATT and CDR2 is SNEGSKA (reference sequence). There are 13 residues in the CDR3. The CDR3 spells CSATRDRDHERYF. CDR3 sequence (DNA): TGCAGTGCTACCCGGGACAGGGACCACGAGCGGTACTTC.